These T cell receptor beta chains were read from a single sample in a study of beta chain features in type 1 diabetes. Profiling relied on immunoSEQ multiplex PCR, and the TCRdb table lists in-frame clones only, not all of them. Found here are some 230,000 clones, 7.5% to 10% of them singletons; the top ten hold approximately 0.03%. The sequencing sample was made of naive CD4+ T cells from blood. The source of these receptors is a woman aged 18 to 35 in good health. Each CDR3 is given with its conserved first and last residue. A D gene is named only where the DNA matches it firmly. Clone size is not always given. Where it is, it says once, few, many or a class for expanded clones.

TRBJ2-4 few TRBD2 TRBV7-2 CASSLAGGEWNIQYF
TRBJ1-1 NA TRBD1 TRBV5-1 CASSQGQGEMNTEAFF
TRBJ2-5 NA TRBD2 TRBV5-1 CASSLDIAGELETQYF
TRBJ1-2 few TRBD1 TRBV29-1 CSVGQGNYGYTF
TRBJ2-3 NA NA TRBV11-2 CASSLDTSTDTQYF
TRBJ1-1 NA NA TRBV29-1 CSVPTGTPNTEAFF
TRBJ2-7 NA TRBD2 TRBV19 CASSERGDYEQYF
TRBJ1-5 NA NA TRBV6-6 CASSYSQGRDQPQHF
TRBJ1-4 few TRBD1 TRBV15 CATGKTGTNEKLFF
TRBJ2-7 many TRBD1 TRBV4-1 CASSPWDRTYEQYF
TRBJ1-2 few NA TRBV6-6 CASSSGGQGYTF
TRBJ1-1 NA TRBD1 TRBV30 CALDRGGTEAFF
TRBJ2-5 NA TRBD1 TRBV29-1 CSGGQAFQETQYF
TRBJ2-7 NA NA TRBV5-1 CASSPGASSYEQYF
TRBJ1-5 NA NA TRBV4-2 CASGDKGDQPQHF
TRBJ1-3 few NA TRBV6-1 CASTLDISGNTIYF
TRBJ1-1 few NA TRBV2 CASSRGSIVF
TRBJ2-1 few TRBD1 TRBV18 CASSSGGSYEQFF
TRBJ2-5 NA NA TRBV6-1 CASEPPEAGGTQYF
TRBJ2-2 few TRBD1 TRBV5-1 CASSLVQGVTGELFF
TRBJ1-4 NA NA TRBV18 CASSPSSTGNEKLFF
TRBJ2-3 NA TRBD2 TRBV5-1 CASSLGLADADTQYF
TRBJ2-2 NA NA TRBV14 CASSLKRVLGANTGELFF
TRBJ1-2 few TRBD1 TRBV13 CASSEGRGNYGYTF
TRBJ1-1 NA TRBD1 TRBV7-9 CASSSRQGPGTEAFF
TRBJ2-7 NA NA TRBV6-4 CASKETGTYEQYF
TRBJ1-5 NA NA TRBV15 CATSREPTGDQPQHF
TRBJ2-7 NA TRBD1 TRBV13 CASSRGRMDEQYF
TRBJ2-2 NA TRBD2 TRBV6-6 CAITTPGLANTGELFF
TRBJ2-2 NA TRBD1 TRBV19 CASSPPRTGGDTGELFF
TRBJ1-1 few NA TRBV18 CASSPVGQGDTEAFF
TRBJ1-1 few NA TRBV9 CASSAEAKGTEAFF
TRBJ2-3 few TRBD2 TRBV7-3 CASSFGGVDTQYF
TRBJ1-1 few NA TRBV25-1 CASSERVNTEAFF
TRBJ2-7 few NA TRBV7-9 CASSLGLIRGGEQYF
TRBJ2-5 few NA TRBV11-2 CASSLVRRGETQYF
TRBJ2-7 NA NA TRBV9 CASSVGGAAGGRYEQYF
TRBJ1-6 NA NA TRBV14 CASSRLMGRGTSPLHF
TRBJ2-3 NA NA TRBV9 CASSVPLPGDTQYF
TRBJ2-1 many TRBD2 TRBV30 CACSGLAGGNEQFF
TRBJ2-1 NA TRBD1 TRBV9 CASSANRGNEQFF
TRBJ1-5 NA NA TRBV6-1 CASSEAGSNQPQHF
TRBJ1-3 few NA TRBV30 CAWGGGSMNSGNTIYF
TRBJ1-5 NA TRBD1 TRBV29-1 CSVGTGGNQPQHF
TRBJ2-1 NA TRBD1 TRBV5-4 CASSNPGQGYDNEQFF
TRBJ1-1 NA NA TRBV5-1 CASSLANGRGTEAFF
TRBJ2-3 NA TRBD1 TRBV11-2 CASSFLDRADTQYF
TRBJ1-6 few NA TRBV30 CAWSVRGSYSPLHF
TRBJ1-2 few NA TRBV20-1 CSASGRAGYTF
TRBJ2-7 NA NA TRBV5-4 CASSPGGTGLHEQYF
TRBJ1-1 NA TRBD1 TRBV19 CASPGTGMNTEAFF
TRBJ2-1 NA NA TRBV11-3 CASSLGSGNEQFF
TRBJ2-3 NA NA TRBV2 CASRSDSTDTQYF
TRBJ2-1 NA TRBD1 TRBV5-1 CASSFRDRGNEQFF
TRBJ1-2 NA TRBD1 TRBV25-1 CASSESGTGGVLYGYTF
TRBJ1-2 NA TRBD1 TRBV5-1 CASSLGQGVGYTF
TRBJ1-1 few NA TRBV28 CASCRHVAPGTEAFF
TRBJ1-1 NA NA TRBV19 CASSPWSRGMNTEAFF
TRBJ2-3 few TRBD1 TRBV18 CASSPPGTGVTDTQYF
TRBJ2-1 few TRBD2 TRBV12-5 CASGLGTSGAGEQFF